Below, 9 T cell receptor beta chains from the same sample are listed, as sequenced in a study of OX40 agonist ivuxolimab in advanced cancers. Sequenced by immunoSEQ multiplex PCR; TCRdb stores in-frame clones only, minus some. The sample has about 70,000 clones, around 84% seen once. The sequencing used CD4+ or CD8+ T cells sorted from blood, collected in a trial of the OX40 agonist ivuxolimab. The source is an adult with an advanced solid tumor such as melanoma, head and neck, liver or kidney cancer.

The chain has TRBV5-4 and TRBJ1-1; 7 nucleotides align to TRBD1. The CDR3 has 16 amino acids. Trimming cost V 4 bases and J 1 base; bases outside gene matches: 10. Per germline, CDR1 SGHNT and CDR2 YYREEE (reference sequence). The CDR3 protein is CASSEPTGPRNTEAFF. The CDR3 DNA sequence: TGTGCCAGCAGCGAACCGACAGGGCCGCGGAACACTGAAGCTTTCTTT.

The rearrangement links TRBV5-4 to TRBJ1-2; TRBD1 is a possible D gene (5 bases). The CDR3 runs 17 residues. V gave up 4 bases and J gave up 4 bases, with 23 bases separating them. CDR1 is SGHNT, CDR2 YYREEE, per germline (reference sequence). The CDR3 protein is CASSPPLSQGGPYGYTF. In DNA, the CDR3 is TGTGCCAGCAGCCCTCCATTATCGCAGGGAGGCCCCTATGGCTACACCTTC.

The genes are TRBV28 and TRBJ2-7; no firm D call. The CDR3 is made up of 13 amino acids. Germline CDR1 MDHEN, CDR2 SYDVKM. V was clipped by 7 bases and J by 2 bases, with 12 bases between them. For the CDR3, the DNA is TGTGCCAGCACCTCCGGGCCAGCCTACGAGCAGTACTTC. Translating it yields CASTSGPAYEQYF. The variable domain in full, completed from reference TRBV28 and TRBJ2-7, reads DVKVTQSSRYLVKRTGEKVFLECVQDMDHENMFWYRQDPGLGLRLIYFSYDVKMKEKGDIPEGYSVSREKKERFSLILESASTNQTSMYLCASTSGPAYEQYFGPGTRLTVT.

The V and J genes are TRBV10-1 and TRBJ2-7, with TRBD1 matching over 9 bases. V was pared by 6 bases and J by 1 base, with 1 base of the junction left unmatched. This CDR3 has 13 residues. In germline, CDR1 is WNHNN, CDR2 SYGVQD (reference sequence). CDR3 in DNA: TGCGCCAGCAGGGACAGGGGTTCCTACGAGCAGTACTTC. Translation: CASRDRGSYEQYF.

The chain joins TRBV18 to TRBJ1-2, with 7 bases aligning to TRBD1. The CDR3 is made up of 13 amino acids. The junction had 2 bases not matched to a gene; V was cut back by 5 bases and J by 2 bases. Germline values: CDR1 KGHSH, CDR2 LQKENI. The CDR3 protein is CASSSGQNYGYTF. In DNA form, the CDR3 reads TGTGCCAGCTCATCGGGACAGAACTATGGCTACACCTTC.

The table lists this clone with a few counts. The J gene is TRBJ1-1, the V gene TRBV7-9, with D uncertain. Trimming removed 1 base from V and 5 bases from J, with 2 bases in between. The CDR3 totals 11 residues. Per the germline V gene, CDR1 is SEHNR and CDR2 is FQNEAQ (reference sequence). This CDR3 reads CASSLVTEAFF. The CDR3 DNA reads TGTGCCAGCAGCTTAGTTACTGAAGCTTTCTTT.

The V gene is TRBV18, the J gene TRBJ2-2, with 7 positions matching TRBD2. V trimming: 0 bases; J trimming: 6 bases; junction bases outside the gene matches: 7. This CDR3 is 16 amino acids long. In germline, CDR1 is KGHSH, CDR2 LQKENI. The CDR3 region has the DNA TGTGCCAGCTCACCACCTCTCACGGGAGGCGCCGGGGAGCTGTTTTTT. Protein sequence: CASSPPLTGGAGELFF.

V gene TRBV6-1 combines with J gene TRBJ1-6; D is unclear. The V and J ends lost 8 bases and 6 bases respectively, with 14 bases between them. The V gene's germline CDR1 is MNHNS and CDR2 SASEGT. The CDR3 is 14 residues long. The CDR3, as DNA: TGTGCCAGCCGAGGATGGACCACTAATTCACCCCTCCACTTT. The encoded protein is CASRGWTTNSPLHF.

This sequence joins TRBV7-8 and TRBJ2-2; 8 bases match TRBD2. The V gene's germline CDR1 is SGHVS and CDR2 FQNEAQ. The CDR3 totals 16 residues. J lost 2 bases, V lost 1 base, and 3 bases had no gene match. The CDR3, as DNA: TGTGCCAGCAGCTTAGGGCTAGCGGGCAACACCGGGGAGCTGTTTTTT. Translation: CASSLGLAGNTGELFF.